The 7 T cell receptor beta chains presented below share a single source sample, sequenced in a study of blood T cell repertoires in COVID-19. Assay used: immunoSEQ multiplex PCR; TCRdb lists only in-frame clones, some missing. There are about 160,000 clones in the sample; roughly 90% occur only once, and more than 4.5% lies in the top ten. Sequences were obtained from peripheral blood. These receptors originate from a man aged 25 to 40 with COVID-19, enrolled during active disease.

The rearrangement joins TRBV28 to TRBJ2-2; 8 nucleotides align to TRBD1. The trim removed 6 bases at V and 3 bases at J, leaving 0 bases unmatched. This CDR3 region has 13 residues. Germline CDR1 is MDHEN and CDR2 is SYDVKM. For the CDR3, the DNA is TGTGCCAGCAGGACAGGGGACACCGGGGAGCTGTTTTTT. The encoded protein is CASRTGDTGELFF.

The chain uses TRBV6-5 and TRBJ1-2, with D possibly matching TRBD1 (5 bases). CDR3 length: 11 residues. Deletions cut 4 bases from V and 14 bases from J, with 14 bases between. Germline V gene data show CDR1 as MNHEY and CDR2 as SVGAGI. CDR3 protein: CASSSGHSRTF. In nucleotides, the CDR3 is TGTGCCAGCAGTTCAGGGCACTCGCGTACCTTC.

This chain connects TRBV28 to TRBJ1-3; a weak D match, TRBD1 (6 bases). This CDR3 comprises 15 residues. Between the trimmed V and J ends, which lost 5 bases and 0 bases, there was a span of 11 bases. CDR1 and CDR2 (germline): MDHEN, SYDVKM. The CDR3 region has the DNA TGTGCCAGCAGTAAACAGGGTGACTCTGGAAACACCATATATTTT. Translation gives CASSKQGDSGNTIYF.

The rearrangement uses TRBV5-4 and TRBJ2-5; 13 positions agree with TRBD2. The J segment lost 4 bases and the V segment lost 4 bases, leaving 13 bases of the junction unmatched. Germline CDR1 reads SGHNT; CDR2 reads YYREEE (reference sequence). The CDR3 length is 18 residues. Written as DNA, the CDR3 is TGTGCCAGCAGCAGAACTAGCGGGGGGGCAGGTGAAGTAGAGACCCAGTACTTC. It is translated as CASSRTSGGAGEVETQYF.

The CDR3 sequence: CASSPGGRDTEAFF. DNA of the CDR3: TGTGCCAGCAGCCCTGGGGGGAGAGACACTGAAGCTTTCTTT. The chain joins TRBV7-9 to TRBJ1-1; the D gene is possibly TRBD1 (5 bases). The CDR3 has 14 amino acids. CDR1 is SEHNR, CDR2 FQNEAQ, per germline (reference sequence). Between the trimmed V and J ends, which lost 5 bases and 3 bases, there was a span of 13 bases.

The chain couples TRBV19 to TRBJ2-7; no reliable D call. With 1 base removed from V and 0 bases from J, the gap between germline ends came to 10 bases. This CDR3 has 15 amino acids. Germline assignment: CDR1 LNHDA and CDR2 SQIVND (reference sequence). This CDR3 reads CASSIAGSNSYEQYF. The CDR3 nucleotides are TGTGCCAGTAGTATAGCCGGTTCAAACTCCTACGAGCAGTACTTC.

Only a few counts were recorded for this clone. The chain links TRBV7-3 to TRBJ1-1; no reliable D call. CDR1 and CDR2 from the germline V gene are SGHTA and FQGTGA. V lost 2 bases and J 3 bases, leaving 10 bases between the germline ends. The CDR3 runs to 14 residues. CDR3 DNA: TGTGCCAGCAGCTTATTTGACGGGGACACTGAAGCTTTCTTT. The encoded protein is CASSLFDGDTEAFF.